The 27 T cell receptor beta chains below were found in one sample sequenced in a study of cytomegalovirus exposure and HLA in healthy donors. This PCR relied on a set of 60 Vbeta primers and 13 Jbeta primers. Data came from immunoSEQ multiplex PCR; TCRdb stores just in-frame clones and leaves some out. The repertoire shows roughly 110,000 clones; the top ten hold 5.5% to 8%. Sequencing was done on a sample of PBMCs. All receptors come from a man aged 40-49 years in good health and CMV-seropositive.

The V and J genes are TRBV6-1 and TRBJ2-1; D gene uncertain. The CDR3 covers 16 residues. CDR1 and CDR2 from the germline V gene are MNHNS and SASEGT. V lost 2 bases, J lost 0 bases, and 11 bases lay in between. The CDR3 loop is CASSEHPGLSYNEQFF. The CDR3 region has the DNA TGTGCCAGCAGTGAACACCCAGGCCTCTCCTACAATGAGCAGTTCTTC.

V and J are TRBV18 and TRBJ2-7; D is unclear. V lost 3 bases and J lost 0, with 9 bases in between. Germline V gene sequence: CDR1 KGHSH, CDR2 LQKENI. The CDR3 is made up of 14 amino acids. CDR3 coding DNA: TGTGCCAGCTCACCTGAGGTAAGCTCCTACGAGCAGTACTTC. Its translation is CASSPEVSSYEQYF.

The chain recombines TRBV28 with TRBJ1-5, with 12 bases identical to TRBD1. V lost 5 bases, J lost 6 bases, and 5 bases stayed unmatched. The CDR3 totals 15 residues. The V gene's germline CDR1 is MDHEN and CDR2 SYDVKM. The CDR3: CASSTGTGGFQPQHF. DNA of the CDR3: TGTGCCAGCAGTACCGGGACAGGGGGCTTTCAGCCCCAGCATTTT.

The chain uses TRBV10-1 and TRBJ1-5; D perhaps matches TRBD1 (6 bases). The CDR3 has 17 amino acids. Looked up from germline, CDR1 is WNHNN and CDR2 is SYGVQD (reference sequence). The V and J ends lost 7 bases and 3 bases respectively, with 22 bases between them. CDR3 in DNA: TGCGCCAGCATTGGGCAGGGGCGCTCCATTGACAATCAGCCCCAGCATTTT. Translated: CASIGQGRSIDNQPQHF.

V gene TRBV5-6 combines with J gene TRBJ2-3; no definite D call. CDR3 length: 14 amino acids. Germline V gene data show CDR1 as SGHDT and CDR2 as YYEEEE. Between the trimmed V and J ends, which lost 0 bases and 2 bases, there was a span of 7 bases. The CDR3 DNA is TGTGCCAGCAGCTTGGGCGGAAACACAGATACGCAGTATTTT. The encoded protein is CASSLGGNTDTQYF.

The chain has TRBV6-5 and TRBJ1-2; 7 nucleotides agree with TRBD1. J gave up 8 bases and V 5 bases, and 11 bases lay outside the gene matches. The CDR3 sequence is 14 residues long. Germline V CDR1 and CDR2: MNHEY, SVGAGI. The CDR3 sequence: CASSPRQGGRGYTF. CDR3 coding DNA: TGTGCCAGCAGTCCCCGACAGGGTGGACGGGGCTACACCTTC.

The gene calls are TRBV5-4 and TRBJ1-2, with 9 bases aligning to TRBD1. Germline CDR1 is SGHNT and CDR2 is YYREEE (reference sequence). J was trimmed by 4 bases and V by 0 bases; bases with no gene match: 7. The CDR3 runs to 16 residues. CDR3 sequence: CASSLAGTGRTYGYTF. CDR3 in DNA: TGTGCCAGCAGCTTGGCCGGGACAGGGAGGACCTATGGCTACACCTTC.

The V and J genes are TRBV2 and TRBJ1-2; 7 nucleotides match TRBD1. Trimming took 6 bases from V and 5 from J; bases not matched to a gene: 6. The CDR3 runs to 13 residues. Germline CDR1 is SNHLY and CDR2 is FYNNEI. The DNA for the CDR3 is TGTGCCAGCAGCCCGACAGGGCGATATGGCTACACCTTC. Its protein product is CASSPTGRYGYTF.

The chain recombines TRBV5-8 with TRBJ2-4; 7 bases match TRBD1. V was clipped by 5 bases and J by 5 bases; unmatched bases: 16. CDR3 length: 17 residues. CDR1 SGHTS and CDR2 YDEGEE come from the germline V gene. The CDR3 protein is CASRPPGGMPLENIQYF. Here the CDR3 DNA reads TGTGCCAGCAGACCGCCAGGGGGAATGCCCCTCGAAAACATTCAGTACTTC.

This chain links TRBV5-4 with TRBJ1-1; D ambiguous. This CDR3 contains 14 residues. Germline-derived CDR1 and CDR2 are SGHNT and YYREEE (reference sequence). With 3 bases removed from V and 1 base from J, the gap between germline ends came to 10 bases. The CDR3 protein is CASSWPTENTEAFF. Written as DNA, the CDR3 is TGTGCCAGCAGCTGGCCTACAGAGAACACTGAAGCTTTCTTT. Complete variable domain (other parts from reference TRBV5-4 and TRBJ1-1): ETGVTQSPTHLIKTRGQQVTLRCSSQSGHNTVSWYQQALGQGPQFIFQYYREEENGRGNFPPRFSGLQFPNYSSELNVNALELDDSALYLCASSWPTENTEAFFGQGTRLTVV.

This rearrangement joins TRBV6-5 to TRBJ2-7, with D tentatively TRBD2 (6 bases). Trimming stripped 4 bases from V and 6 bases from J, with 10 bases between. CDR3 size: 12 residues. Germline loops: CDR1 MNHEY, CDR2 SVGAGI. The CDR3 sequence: CASSFEGGEQYF. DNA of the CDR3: TGTGCCAGCAGTTTTGAGGGAGGCGAGCAGTACTTC.

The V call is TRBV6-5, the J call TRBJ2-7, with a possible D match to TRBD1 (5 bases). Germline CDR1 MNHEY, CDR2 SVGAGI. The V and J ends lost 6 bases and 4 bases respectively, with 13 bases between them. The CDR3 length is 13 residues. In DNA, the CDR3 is TGTGCCAGCAGACCCACAGGACGGTACGAGCAGTACTTC. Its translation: CASRPTGRYEQYF.

DNA for the CDR3: TGTGCCAGCAGTTTATATGACCCAACCAGGGGGCGCAACTATGGCTACACCTTC. Encoded protein: CASSLYDPTRGRNYGYTF. The chain has TRBV27 and TRBJ1-2; 8 nucleotides agree with TRBD1. CDR1 and CDR2 (germline): MNHEY, SMNVEV (reference sequence). Trimming took 1 base from V and 2 from J; bases not matched to a gene: 12. There are 18 residues in the CDR3.

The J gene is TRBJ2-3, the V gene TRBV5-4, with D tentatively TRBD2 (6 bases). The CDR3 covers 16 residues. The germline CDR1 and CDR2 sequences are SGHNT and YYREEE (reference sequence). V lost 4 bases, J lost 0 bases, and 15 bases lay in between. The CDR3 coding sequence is TGTGCCAGCAGCCCCGGAGCGGGCCCTAGCACAGATACGCAGTATTTT. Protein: CASSPGAGPSTDTQYF. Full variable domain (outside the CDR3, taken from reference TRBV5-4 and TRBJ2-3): ETGVTQSPTHLIKTRGQQVTLRCSSQSGHNTVSWYQQALGQGPQFIFQYYREEENGRGNFPPRFSGLQFPNYSSELNVNALELDDSALYLCASSPGAGPSTDTQYFGPGTRLTVL.

CDR3 in DNA: TGCGCCAGCAGCTCCAGTATGAACACTGAAGCTTTCTTT. Its translation is CASSSSMNTEAFF. The rearrangement links TRBV5-1 to TRBJ1-1; D unresolved. The CDR3 sequence is 13 residues long. V was cut by 3 bases and J by 0 bases, with 6 bases left in between. CDR1 and CDR2 (germline): SGHRS, YFSETQ.

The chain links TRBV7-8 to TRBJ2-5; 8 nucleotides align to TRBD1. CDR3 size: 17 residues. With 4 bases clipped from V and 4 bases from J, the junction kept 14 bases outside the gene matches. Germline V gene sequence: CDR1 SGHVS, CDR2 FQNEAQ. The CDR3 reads CASSSGQGFNPRETQYF. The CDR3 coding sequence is TGTGCCAGCAGCTCCGGACAGGGCTTCAATCCGCGAGAGACCCAGTACTTC.

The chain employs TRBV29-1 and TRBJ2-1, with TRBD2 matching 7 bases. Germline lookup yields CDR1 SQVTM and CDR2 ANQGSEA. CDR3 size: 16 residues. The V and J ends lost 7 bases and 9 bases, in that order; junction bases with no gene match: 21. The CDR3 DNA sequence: TGCAGCGCTGGGTGGGGGGGTACGGGAGCCCCCCCTGAGCAGTTCTTC. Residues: CSAGWGGTGAPPEQFF.

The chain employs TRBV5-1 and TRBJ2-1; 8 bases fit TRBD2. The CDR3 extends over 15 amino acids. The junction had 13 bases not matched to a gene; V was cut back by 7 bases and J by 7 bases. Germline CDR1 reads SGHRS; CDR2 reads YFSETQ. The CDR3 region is CASAAGGNNRNEQFF. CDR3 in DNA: TGCGCCAGCGCCGCGGGAGGCAATAATAGGAATGAGCAGTTCTTC.

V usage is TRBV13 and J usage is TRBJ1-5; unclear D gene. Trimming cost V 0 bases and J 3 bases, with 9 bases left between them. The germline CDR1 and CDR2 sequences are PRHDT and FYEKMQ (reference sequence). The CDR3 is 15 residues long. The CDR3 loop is CASSLGPQLNQPQHF. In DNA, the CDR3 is TGTGCCAGCAGCTTAGGCCCGCAACTCAATCAGCCCCAGCATTTT.

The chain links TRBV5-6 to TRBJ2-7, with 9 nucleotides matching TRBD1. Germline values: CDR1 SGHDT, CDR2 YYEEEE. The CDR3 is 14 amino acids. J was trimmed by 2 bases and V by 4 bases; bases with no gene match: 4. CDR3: CASSRDRVAYEQYF. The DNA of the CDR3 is TGTGCCAGCAGCCGGGACAGGGTGGCCTACGAGCAGTACTTC.

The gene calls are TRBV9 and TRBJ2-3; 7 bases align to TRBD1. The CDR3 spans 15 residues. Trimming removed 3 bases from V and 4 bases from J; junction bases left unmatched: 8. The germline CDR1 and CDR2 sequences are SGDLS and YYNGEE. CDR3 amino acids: CASSGRQGGPDTQYF. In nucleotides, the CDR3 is TGTGCCAGCAGCGGACGACAGGGTGGCCCAGATACGCAGTATTTT.

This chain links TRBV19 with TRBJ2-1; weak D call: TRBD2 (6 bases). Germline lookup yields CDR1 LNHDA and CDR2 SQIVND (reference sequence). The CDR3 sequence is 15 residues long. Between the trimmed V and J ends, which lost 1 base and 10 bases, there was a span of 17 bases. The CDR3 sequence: CASSIGGTGLYEQFF. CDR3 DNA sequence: TGTGCCAGTAGTATAGGCGGCACGGGACTGTACGAGCAGTTCTTC.

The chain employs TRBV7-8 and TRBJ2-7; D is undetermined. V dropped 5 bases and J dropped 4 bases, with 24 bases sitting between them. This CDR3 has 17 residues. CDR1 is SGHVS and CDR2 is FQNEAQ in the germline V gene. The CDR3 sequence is CASSLAARLEAPYEQYF. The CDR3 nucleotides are TGTGCCAGCAGCCTGGCCGCTCGACTCGAGGCCCCATACGAGCAGTACTTC.

Here the CDR3 reads CASSFGGHGYTF. CDR3 sequence (DNA): TGTGCCAGCAGCTTCGGGGGGCATGGCTACACCTTC. The genes are TRBV11-1 and TRBJ1-2; perhaps TRBD1 as D (6 bases). CDR1 is SGHAT, CDR2 FQDESV, per germline (reference sequence). V lost 3 bases, J lost 6 bases, and 8 bases lay in between. The CDR3 contains 12 residues. Looking up the rest from reference TRBV11-1 and TRBJ1-2 gives the full variable domain: EAEVAQSPRYKITEKSQAVAFWCDPISGHATLYWYRQILGQGPELLVQFQDESVVDDSQLPKDRFSAERLKGVDSTLKIQPAELGDSAMYLCASSFGGHGYTFGSGTRLTVV.

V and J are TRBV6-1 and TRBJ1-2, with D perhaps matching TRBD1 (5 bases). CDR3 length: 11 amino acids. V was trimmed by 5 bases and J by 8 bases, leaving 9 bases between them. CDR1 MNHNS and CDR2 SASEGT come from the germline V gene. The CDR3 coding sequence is TGTGCCAGCAGTCAAACAGGAGGCTACACCTTC. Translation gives CASSQTGGYTF.

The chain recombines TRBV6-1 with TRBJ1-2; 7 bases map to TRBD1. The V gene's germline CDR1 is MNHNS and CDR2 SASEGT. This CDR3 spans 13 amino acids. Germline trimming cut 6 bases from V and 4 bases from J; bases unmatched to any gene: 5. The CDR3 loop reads CASSRGTVYGYTF. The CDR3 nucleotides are TGTGCCAGCAGCCGAGGGACAGTCTATGGCTACACCTTC.

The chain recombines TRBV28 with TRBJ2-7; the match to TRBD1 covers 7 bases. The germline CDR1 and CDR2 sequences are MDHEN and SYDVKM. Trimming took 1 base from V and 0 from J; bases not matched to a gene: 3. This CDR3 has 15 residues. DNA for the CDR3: TGTGCCAGCAGTTTATCCACAGGGGCCTCCTACGAGCAGTACTTC. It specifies CASSLSTGASYEQYF. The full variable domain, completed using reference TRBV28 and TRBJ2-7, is DVKVTQSSRYLVKRTGEKVFLECVQDMDHENMFWYRQDPGLGLRLIYFSYDVKMKEKGDIPEGYSVSREKKERFSLILESASTNQTSMYLCASSLSTGASYEQYFGPGTRLTVT.